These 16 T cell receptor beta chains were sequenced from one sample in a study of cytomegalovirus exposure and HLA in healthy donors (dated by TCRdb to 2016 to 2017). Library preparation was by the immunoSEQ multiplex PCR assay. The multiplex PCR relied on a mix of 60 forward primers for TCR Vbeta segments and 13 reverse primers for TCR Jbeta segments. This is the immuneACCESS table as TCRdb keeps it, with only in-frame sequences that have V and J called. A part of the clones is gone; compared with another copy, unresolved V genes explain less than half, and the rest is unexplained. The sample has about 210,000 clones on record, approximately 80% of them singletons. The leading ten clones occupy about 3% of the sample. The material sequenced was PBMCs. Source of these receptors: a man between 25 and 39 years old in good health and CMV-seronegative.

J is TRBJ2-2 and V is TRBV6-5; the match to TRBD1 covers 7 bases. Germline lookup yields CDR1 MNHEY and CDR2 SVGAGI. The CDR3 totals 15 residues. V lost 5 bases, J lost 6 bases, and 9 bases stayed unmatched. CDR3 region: CASSRTPTGSGELFF. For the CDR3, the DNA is TGTGCCAGCAGTCGAACCCCGACAGGGTCCGGGGAGCTGTTTTTT.

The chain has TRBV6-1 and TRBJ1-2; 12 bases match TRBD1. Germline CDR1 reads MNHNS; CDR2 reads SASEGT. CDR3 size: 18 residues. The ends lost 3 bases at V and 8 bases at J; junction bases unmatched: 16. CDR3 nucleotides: TGTGCCAGCAGTGATCTCTATTGGGGACAGGGGGCGTCGAGAGGCTACACCTTC. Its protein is CASSDLYWGQGASRGYTF.

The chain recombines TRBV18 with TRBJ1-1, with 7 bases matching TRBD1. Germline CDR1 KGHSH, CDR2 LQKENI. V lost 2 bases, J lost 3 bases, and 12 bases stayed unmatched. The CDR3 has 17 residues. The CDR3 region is CASSPYLQKGADTEAFF. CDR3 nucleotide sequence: TGTGCCAGCTCACCATATCTGCAGAAGGGGGCGGACACTGAAGCTTTCTTT.

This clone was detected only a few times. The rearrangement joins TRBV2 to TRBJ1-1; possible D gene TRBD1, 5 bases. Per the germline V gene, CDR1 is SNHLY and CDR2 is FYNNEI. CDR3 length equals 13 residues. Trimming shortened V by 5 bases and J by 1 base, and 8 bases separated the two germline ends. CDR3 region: CASSYQGNTEAFF. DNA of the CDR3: TGTGCCAGCAGTTATCAGGGGAACACTGAAGCTTTCTTT. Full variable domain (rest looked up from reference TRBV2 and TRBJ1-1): EPEVTQTPSHQVTQMGQEVILRCVPISNHLYFYWYRQILGQKVEFLVSFYNNEISEKSEIFDDQFSVERPDGSNFTLKIRSTKLEDSAMYFCASSYQGNTEAFFGQGTRLTVV.

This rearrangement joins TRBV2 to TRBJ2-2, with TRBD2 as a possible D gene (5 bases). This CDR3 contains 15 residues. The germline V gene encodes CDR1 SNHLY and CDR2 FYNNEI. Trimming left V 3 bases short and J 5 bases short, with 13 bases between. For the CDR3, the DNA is TGTGCCAGCAGTGACGTGGCGGGCGCGACCGGGGAGCTGTTTTTT. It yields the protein CASSDVAGATGELFF.

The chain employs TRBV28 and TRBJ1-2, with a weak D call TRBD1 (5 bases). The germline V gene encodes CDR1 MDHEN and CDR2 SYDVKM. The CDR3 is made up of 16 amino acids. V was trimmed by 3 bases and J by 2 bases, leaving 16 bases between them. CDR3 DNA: TGTGCCAGCAGTTTGGGGACTGCTCACTTGAACTATGGCTACACCTTC. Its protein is CASSLGTAHLNYGYTF.

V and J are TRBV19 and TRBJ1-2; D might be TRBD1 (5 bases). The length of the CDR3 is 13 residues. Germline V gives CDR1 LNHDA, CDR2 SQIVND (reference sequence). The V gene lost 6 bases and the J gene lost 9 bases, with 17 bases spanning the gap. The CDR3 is CASRLEGSDRYTF. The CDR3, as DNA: TGTGCCAGTAGATTGGAGGGGAGTGATCGCTACACCTTC.

The CDR3 bases are TGTGCCAGCAGCCAGCCGGGACTAGCGACAGATACGCAGTATTTT. Protein product: CASSQPGLATDTQYF. The chain uses TRBV5-4 and TRBJ2-3, with TRBD2 matching over 10 bases. The V gene's germline CDR1 is SGHNT and CDR2 YYREEE (reference sequence). Trimming took 4 bases from V and 3 from J; bases not matched to a gene: 5. The CDR3 is 15 amino acids.

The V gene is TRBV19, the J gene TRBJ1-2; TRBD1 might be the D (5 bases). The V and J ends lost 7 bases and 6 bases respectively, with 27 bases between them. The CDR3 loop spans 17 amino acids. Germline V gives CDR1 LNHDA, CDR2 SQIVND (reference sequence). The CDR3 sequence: CASTERGVEAGWNGYTF. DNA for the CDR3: TGTGCCAGTACCGAAAGAGGGGTGGAAGCGGGGTGGAATGGCTACACCTTC.

CDR3 loop: CASSQAGTVDTGELFF. CDR3 bases: TGCGCCAGCAGCCAAGCAGGGACTGTTGACACCGGGGAGCTGTTTTTT. This chain uses TRBV4-1 with TRBJ2-2; the D gene is possibly TRBD2 (6 bases). V lost 1 base, J lost 3 bases, and 12 bases lay in between. Germline-derived CDR1 and CDR2 are MGHRA and YSYEKL. The CDR3 spans 16 residues.

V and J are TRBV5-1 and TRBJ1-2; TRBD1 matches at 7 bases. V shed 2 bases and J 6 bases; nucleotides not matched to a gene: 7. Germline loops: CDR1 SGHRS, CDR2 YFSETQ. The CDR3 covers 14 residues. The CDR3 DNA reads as TGCGCCAGCAGCTTACCGGGACAGTTTAATGGCTACACCTTC. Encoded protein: CASSLPGQFNGYTF.

CDR3 coding DNA: TGTGCCAGCAGCTGGGACAGGGTTTCCGAGCAGTACTTC. Translation gives CASSWDRVSEQYF. The chain combines TRBV6-6 with TRBJ2-7, with TRBD1 identical over 9 bases. Germline-derived CDR1 and CDR2 are MNHNY and SVGAGI (reference sequence). The CDR3 contains 13 residues. Germline trimming cut 6 bases from V and 6 bases from J; bases unmatched to any gene: 6.

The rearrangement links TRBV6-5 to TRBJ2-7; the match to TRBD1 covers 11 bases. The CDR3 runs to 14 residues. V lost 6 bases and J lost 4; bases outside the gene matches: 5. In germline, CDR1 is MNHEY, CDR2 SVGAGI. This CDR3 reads CASRLGQGAYEQYF. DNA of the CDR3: TGTGCCAGCAGATTAGGACAGGGGGCTTACGAGCAGTACTTC.

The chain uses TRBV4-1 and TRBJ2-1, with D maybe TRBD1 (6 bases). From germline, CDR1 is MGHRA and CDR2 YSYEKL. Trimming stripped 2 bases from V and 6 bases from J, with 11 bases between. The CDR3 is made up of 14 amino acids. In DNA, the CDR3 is TGCGCCAGCAGCCAACCCACAGGGATCAATGAGCAGTTCTTC. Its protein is CASSQPTGINEQFF.

CDR3 in DNA: TGTGCCACCCAGGACAGTTCTTTAGCCAAAAACATTCAGTACTTC. Encoded protein: CATQDSSLAKNIQYF. V usage is TRBV9 and J usage is TRBJ2-4; maybe TRBD1 (6 bases). CDR1 and CDR2 (germline): SGDLS, YYNGEE. V was clipped by 9 bases and J by 0 bases, with 16 bases between them. The CDR3 runs 15 residues.

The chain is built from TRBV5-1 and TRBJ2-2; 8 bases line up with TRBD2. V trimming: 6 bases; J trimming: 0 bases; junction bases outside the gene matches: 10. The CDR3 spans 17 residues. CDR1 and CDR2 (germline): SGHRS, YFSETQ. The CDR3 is CASNQIGGGSNTGELFF. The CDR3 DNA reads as TGCGCCAGCAACCAGATCGGCGGGGGGTCGAACACCGGGGAGCTGTTTTTT. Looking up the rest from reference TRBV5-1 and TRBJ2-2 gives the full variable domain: KAGVTQTPRYLIKTRGQQVTLSCSPISGHRSVSWYQQTPGQGLQFLFEYFSETQRNKGNFPGRFSGRQFSNSRSEMNVSTLELGDSALYLCASNQIGGGSNTGELFFGEGSRLTVL.